The 6 T cell receptor beta chains below come from one sample, sequenced in a study of shared clonotypes between healthy human individuals (dated by TCRdb to about 2020). CD8 naive samples were CD45RO-negative cells positively selected for CCR7, giving a CD45RA+CCR7+ population that excluded TemRA cells. Receptor libraries were prepared by the immunoSEQ multiplex PCR assay. TCRdb limited this immuneACCESS table to in-frame rearrangements with V and J called. A share of clones is missing; checked studies link under half to unresolved V genes, and the rest is unexplained. Present in this sample are hundreds of thousands of clones, around 90% of which were seen just once. The ten biggest clones cover 24% of the sample. The sample consisted of naive CD8+ T cells sorted from blood. The label giving this sample's cell subset or site can be read as: CD45RA+CCR7+. These TCRs come from a man aged 30 to 45 in good health.

In this sample, this clone turned up once. The chain joins TRBV28 to TRBJ2-7, with 13 positions matching TRBD2. Germline values: CDR1 MDHEN, CDR2 SYDVKM. After removal of 2 bases from V and 6 bases from J, the junction contained 4 bases not matched to a gene. This CDR3 is 15 amino acids long. CDR3 nucleotide sequence: TGTGCCAGCAGTTTACGGACTAGCGGGAGTCCCGAGCAGTACTTC. This encodes CASSLRTSGSPEQYF. The full variable domain, in which reference TRBV28 and TRBJ2-7 provide the parts outside the CDR3, is DVKVTQSSRYLVKRTGEKVFLECVQDMDHENMFWYRQDPGLGLRLIYFSYDVKMKEKGDIPEGYSVSREKKERFSLILESASTNQTSMYLCASSLRTSGSPEQYFGPGTRLTVT.

V usage is TRBV9 and J usage is TRBJ2-3, with 9 bases identical to TRBD2. V lost 0 bases to trimming and J lost 4 bases; unmatched junction nucleotides: 3. Germline CDR1 reads SGDLS; CDR2 reads YYNGEE. The CDR3 is 15 amino acids. CDR3 nucleotides: TGTGCCAGCAGCGTAGACGGGACTAGCCCAGATACGCAGTATTTT. This sequence encodes CASSVDGTSPDTQYF.

V gene TRBV29-1 combines with J gene TRBJ1-5; D is ambiguous. With 4 bases removed from V and 7 bases from J, the gap between germline ends came to 14 bases. Germline assignment: CDR1 SQVTM and CDR2 ANQGSEA. CDR3 length: 13 residues. CDR3 nucleotides: TGCAGCGTTGTGTGGTATGATGGGCAGCCCCAGCATTTT. Translating gives CSVVWYDGQPQHF.

This chain connects TRBV6-1 to TRBJ2-1; D gene uncertain. V dropped 2 bases and J dropped 0 bases, with 11 bases sitting between them. This CDR3 spans 16 amino acids. CDR1 MNHNS and CDR2 SASEGT come from the germline V gene. CDR3 sequence (DNA): TGTGCCAGCAGTGAATTTGGCCCAAGCTCCTACAATGAGCAGTTCTTC. Translating gives CASSEFGPSSYNEQFF.

With respect to this clone: Other nucleotide sequences in the sample specify the same CDR3. This sequence joins TRBV28 and TRBJ2-1, with D uncertain. CDR3 size: 10 residues. Trimming shortened V by 2 bases and J by 10 bases, and 3 bases separated the two germline ends. Germline loops: CDR1 MDHEN, CDR2 SYDVKM. CDR3 region: CASSLVEQFF. CDR3 bases: TGTGCCAGCAGTTTAGTGGAGCAGTTCTTC.

This sequence joins TRBV6-5 and TRBJ2-7; 7 bases line up with TRBD2. This CDR3 comprises 13 residues. Losses at the gene ends were 6 bases for V and 2 bases for J; bases not matched to a gene: 4. CDR1 MNHEY and CDR2 SVGAGI come from the germline V gene. The CDR3 DNA sequence: TGTGCCAGCAGCCTTGGACTAGCCTACGAGCAGTACTTC. This codes for CASSLGLAYEQYF.